This T cell receptor beta chain was identified in a study of T cell responses to AZD1222 COVID-19 vaccine. The CDR3 contains 14 residues. Germline values: CDR1 MDHEN, CDR2 SYDVKM. The trim removed 3 bases at V and 6 bases at J, leaving 3 bases unmatched. Sequenced by immunoSEQ multiplex PCR; TCRdb stores in-frame clones only, minus some. The sample comprises fewer than 250,000 clones, roughly 92% of which are singletons, and 1% to 1.5% rests with the top ten. Sequenced here: peripheral blood, sampled on day 0 of AZD1222 vaccination. The genes are TRBV28 and TRBJ1-4; TRBD1 matches at 8 bases. The sequence derives from an adult in good health. DNA of the CDR3: TGTGCCAGCAGTTTCCGCAGGGGGCATGAAAAACTGTTTTTT. Translating it yields CASSFRRGHEKLFF. Supplemented by reference TRBV28 and TRBJ1-4, the full variable domain reads DVKVTQSSRYLVKRTGEKVFLECVQDMDHENMFWYRQDPGLGLRLIYFSYDVKMKEKGDIPEGYSVSREKKERFSLILESASTNQTSMYLCASSFRRGHEKLFFGSGTQLSVL.